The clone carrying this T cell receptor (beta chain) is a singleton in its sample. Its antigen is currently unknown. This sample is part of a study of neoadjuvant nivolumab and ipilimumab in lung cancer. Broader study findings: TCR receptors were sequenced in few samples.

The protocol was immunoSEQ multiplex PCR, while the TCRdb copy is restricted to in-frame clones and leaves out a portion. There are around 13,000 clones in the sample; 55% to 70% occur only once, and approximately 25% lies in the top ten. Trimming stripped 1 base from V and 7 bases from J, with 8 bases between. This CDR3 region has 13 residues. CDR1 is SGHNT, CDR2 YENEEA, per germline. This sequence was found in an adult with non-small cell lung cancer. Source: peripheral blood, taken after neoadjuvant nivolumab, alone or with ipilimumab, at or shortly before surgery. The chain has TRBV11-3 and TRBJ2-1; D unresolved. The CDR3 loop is CASSLGRNNEQFF. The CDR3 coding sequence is TGTGCCAGCAGCTTAGGGAGAAATAATGAGCAGTTCTTC.